This entry lists 30 T cell receptor beta chains sequenced from one sample in a study of T cells in Graves' hyperthyroidism and ophthalmopathy. From RNA transcripts, TCR beta CDR3 regions were amplified. A first-round RT-PCR of the TCR CDR3 used the HTBI primer set. TCRdb re-derived calls from the multiplex PCR reads in MiXCR, one entry per CDR3 protein. The sample lists 490,000 or so distinct CDR3 sequences; 20% to 25% were seen once. The specimen sequenced was blood. The receptors were sampled from a woman aged 70 to 79 with Graves' ophthalmopathy.

This chain links TRBV5-1 with TRBJ2-7; 13 bases agree with TRBD2. The CDR3 is made up of 15 amino acids. CDR1 and CDR2 from the germline V gene are SGHRS and YFSETQ. With 1 base clipped from V and 7 bases from J, the junction kept 5 bases outside the gene matches. Here the CDR3 reads CASSLRLAGGREQYF. The CDR3 DNA sequence: TGCGCCAGCAGCTTGCGACTAGCGGGAGGAAGGGAGCAGTACTTC.

This clonotype was observed a few times. The chain has TRBV4-1 and TRBJ1-2; 7 bases line up with TRBD1. Germline CDR1 MGHRA, CDR2 YSYEKL. With 0 bases clipped from V and 3 bases from J, the junction kept 7 bases outside the gene matches. The CDR3 has 16 residues. Here the CDR3 DNA reads TGCGCCAGCAGCCAAGATAGGTTCCAGGGGGACTATGGCTACACCTTC. Translating it yields CASSQDRFQGDYGYTF.

The chain recombines TRBV10-3 with TRBJ1-6; D is unresolved. The CDR3 sequence is 12 residues long. Germline CDR1 reads ENHRY; CDR2 reads SYGVKD. Trimming took 3 bases from V and 9 from J, leaving 6 bases between them. CDR3 protein: CAISDFGSPLHF. CDR3 sequence (DNA): TGTGCCATCAGTGATTTTGGTTCACCCCTCCACTTT.

This clonotype was observed a few times. The gene calls are TRBV27 and TRBJ2-2; possibly TRBD2 for D (5 bases). V dropped 2 bases and J dropped 3 bases, with 10 bases sitting between them. The CDR3 spans 15 residues. CDR1 is MNHEY and CDR2 is SMNVEV in the germline V gene (reference sequence). The CDR3 is CASSLEGLDTGELFF. Here the CDR3 DNA reads TGTGCCAGCAGTTTAGAGGGCCTCGACACCGGGGAGCTGTTTTTT.

This clonotype was seen only a few times. The V and J genes are TRBV14 and TRBJ1-1; 7 bases fit TRBD1. The germline gives CDR1 SGHDN, CDR2 FVKESK. This CDR3 is 13 amino acids long. With V trimmed by 2 bases and J by 11 bases, 8 bases remained unmatched. The CDR3 reads CASSQTGDFGAFF. The CDR3 DNA reads as TGTGCCAGCAGCCAAACAGGGGACTTTGGGGCTTTCTTT.

The chain recombines TRBV3-1 with TRBJ1-2, with 7 bases identical to TRBD1. CDR3 length: 12 residues. V lost 5 bases, J lost 6 bases, and 3 bases stayed unmatched. Germline assignment: CDR1 LGHDT and CDR2 YNNKEL (reference sequence). DNA for the CDR3: TGTGCCAGCAGCGCGACAGGGAATGGCTACACCTTC. It codes for CASSATGNGYTF.

The V call is TRBV10-3, the J call TRBJ1-1; 7 bases are shared with TRBD1. Trimming cost V 8 bases and J 6 bases; bases outside gene matches: 12. Germline CDR1 reads ENHRY; CDR2 reads SYGVKD. The CDR3 sequence is 14 residues long. CDR3: CAIALRQGEAEAFF. The CDR3 region has the DNA TGTGCCATCGCCCTAAGGCAGGGGGAGGCTGAAGCTTTCTTT.

V is TRBV30 and J is TRBJ2-1; 7 bases map to TRBD2. CDR1 and CDR2 (germline): GTSNPN, SVGIG (reference sequence). The CDR3 is 13 residues long. V dropped 3 bases and J dropped 12; count of bases not matched to a gene: 11. The CDR3 loop reads CAWSQGAGVLQFF. Here the CDR3 DNA reads TGTGCCTGGAGCCAAGGGGCGGGAGTGTTGCAGTTCTTC.

This chain links TRBV7-9 with TRBJ1-1; D unclear. V was trimmed by 5 bases and J by 0 bases, leaving 13 bases between them. Germline CDR1 is SEHNR and CDR2 is FQNEAQ (reference sequence). CDR3 length: 15 residues. For the CDR3, the DNA is TGTGCCAGCAGCCCCCGAGCGGCTATGAACACTGAAGCTTTCTTT. It specifies CASSPRAAMNTEAFF.

This chain uses TRBV19 with TRBJ2-7; the D gene is possibly TRBD1 (6 bases). V was shortened by 6 bases and J by 3 bases, with 15 bases between the two germline ends. Germline V gene sequence: CDR1 LNHDA, CDR2 SQIVND (reference sequence). The CDR3 has 14 amino acids. DNA for the CDR3: TGTGCCAGTAGCATGGACAGTCTCGGCTACGAGCAGTACTTC. Encoded protein: CASSMDSLGYEQYF.

This clonotype was recorded a few times. The chain recombines TRBV27 with TRBJ1-5; tentative D call: TRBD1 (6 bases). The CDR3 is made up of 14 amino acids. Deletions cut 3 bases from V and 5 bases from J, with 11 bases between. Germline assignment: CDR1 MNHEY and CDR2 SMNVEV (reference sequence). The CDR3 sequence is CASSFSGVDQPQHF. For the CDR3, the DNA is TGTGCCAGCAGTTTCTCAGGGGTTGATCAGCCCCAGCATTTT.

This clonotype has more than one count but fewer than ten. The chain has TRBV5-8 and TRBJ2-3; TRBD2 matches 7 bases. CDR3 length: 13 amino acids. V lost 3 bases to trimming and J lost 5 bases; unmatched junction nucleotides: 3. Germline loops: CDR1 SGHTS, CDR2 YDEGEE. The CDR3 nucleotides are TGTGCCAGCAGCTCCGGACTAGTAGATACGCAGTATTTT. Protein product: CASSSGLVDTQYF.

This chain uses TRBV3-1 with TRBJ2-1, with TRBD2 matching over 14 bases. The CDR3 runs to 16 residues. After removal of 1 base from V and 8 bases from J, the junction contained 4 bases not matched to a gene. The germline V gene has CDR1 LGHDT and CDR2 YNNKEL (reference sequence). The CDR3 bases are TGTGCCAGCAGCCAAGCCGGGACTAGCGGGAGCTATGAGCAGTTCTTC. Translation: CASSQAGTSGSYEQFF.

This clonotype appeared many times. This sequence joins TRBV20-1 and TRBJ1-6, with D hard to call. The CDR3 covers 15 residues. Trimming left V 3 bases short and J 6 bases short, with 15 bases between. The V gene's germline CDR1 is DFQATT and CDR2 SNEGSKA (reference sequence). CDR3 bases: TGCAGTGCTAGTTTGGAAGTGGGCAGTAATTCACCCCTCCACTTT. It codes for CSASLEVGSNSPLHF.

This clonotype was counted at least ten times. CDR3 loop: CAWSAGLNTEAFF. DNA of the CDR3: TGTGCCTGGAGTGCAGGGTTGAACACTGAAGCTTTCTTT. This rearrangement joins TRBV30 to TRBJ1-1, with D maybe TRBD1 (5 bases). The length of the CDR3 is 13 residues. Germline loops: CDR1 GTSNPN, CDR2 SVGIG (reference sequence). Trimming shortened V by 1 base and J by 0 bases, and 6 bases separated the two germline ends.

The rearrangement links TRBV28 to TRBJ1-1; TRBD1 matches 7 bases. The CDR3 sequence is 14 residues long. V lost 2 bases, J lost 3 bases, and 3 bases stayed unmatched. Looked up from germline, CDR1 is MDHEN and CDR2 is SYDVKM. The CDR3 loop is CASSLLRGHTEAFF. CDR3 sequence (DNA): TGTGCCAGCAGTTTACTAAGGGGGCACACTGAAGCTTTCTTT. The full variable domain, its missing parts supplied by reference TRBV28 and TRBJ1-1, is DVKVTQSSRYLVKRTGEKVFLECVQDMDHENMFWYRQDPGLGLRLIYFSYDVKMKEKGDIPEGYSVSREKKERFSLILESASTNQTSMYLCASSLLRGHTEAFFGQGTRLTVV.

This clonotype was seen a handful of times. The rearrangement uses TRBV5-1 and TRBJ2-3; TRBD1 matches at 7 bases. CDR3 size: 16 residues. Germline V lookup: CDR1 SGHRS, CDR2 YFSETQ. The J segment lost 0 bases and the V segment lost 0 bases, leaving 4 bases of the junction unmatched. The CDR3 reads CASSLETGISTDTQYF. The CDR3 DNA is TGCGCCAGCAGCTTGGAGACAGGGATTAGCACAGATACGCAGTATTTT.

The J gene is TRBJ2-5, the V gene TRBV15; 8 bases are a match to TRBD1. V lost 2 bases to trimming and J lost 2 bases; unmatched junction nucleotides: 4. The germline gives CDR1 LNHNV, CDR2 YYDKDF (reference sequence). The CDR3 is made up of 15 amino acids. For the CDR3, the DNA is TGTGCCACCAGCAGACAGGGACAGGCTCAAGAGACCCAGTACTTC. Its protein is CATSRQGQAQETQYF.

This clonotype occurred once. This could be a read error, since a much larger clone is one nucleotide away. The chain employs TRBV2 and TRBJ1-5; D gene unclear. V shed 4 bases and J shed 0 bases, with 10 bases lying between them. This CDR3 has 15 residues. Germline V gene lookup returns CDR1 SNHLY and CDR2 FYNNEI. CDR3: CASSGASHSNQPQHF. In DNA form, the CDR3 reads TGTGCCAGCAGTGGTGCCAGCCATAGCAATCAGCCCCAGCATTTT. Full variable domain (remainder filled in from reference TRBV2 and TRBJ1-5): EPEVTQTPSHQVTQMGQEVILRCVPISNHLYFYWYRQILGQKVEFLVSFYNNEISEKSEIFDDQFSVERPDGSNFTLKIRSTKLEDSAMYFCASSGASHSNQPQHFGDGTRLSIL.

This clonotype was seen many times. This chain joins TRBV7-3 and TRBJ2-1; possibly TRBD2 for D (7 bases). CDR1 and CDR2 (germline): SGHTA, FQGTGA. The CDR3 has 13 amino acids. Trimming shortened V by 5 bases and J by 9 bases, and 14 bases separated the two germline ends. The CDR3 loop is CASSPRGGPEQFF. The CDR3 DNA follows: TGTGCCAGCAGCCCGAGGGGGGGGCCTGAGCAGTTCTTC.

This clonotype was picked up many times. The chain combines TRBV6-1 with TRBJ2-7, with 8 nucleotides matching TRBD2. Looked up from germline, CDR1 is MNHNS and CDR2 is SASEGT. Unmatched junction bases numbered 8, after V lost 6 bases and J lost 4 bases. The CDR3 has 14 residues. CDR3 amino acids: CASSESGSLYEQYF. The CDR3 DNA follows: TGTGCCAGCAGCGAAAGCGGGAGTTTATACGAGCAGTACTTC.

This clonotype was seen more than once but under ten times. CDR3 nucleotides: TGTGCCAGCAGCCAAAGGGGCTCTGGGACTGAAGCTTTCTTT. Protein product: CASSQRGSGTEAFF. J is TRBJ1-1 and V is TRBV3-1, with D possibly being TRBD1 (5 bases). Between the trimmed V and J ends, which lost 2 bases and 5 bases, there was a span of 12 bases. The germline gives CDR1 LGHDT, CDR2 YNNKEL (reference sequence). The CDR3 has 14 residues.

In this sample, this clonotype turned up many times. The CDR3, as DNA: TGTGCCAGCAGCGGACCCGGGACTAGCGGGAAAATTTACGAGCAGTACTTC. Amino acids: CASSGPGTSGKIYEQYF. V gene TRBV7-2 combines with J gene TRBJ2-7; TRBD2 matches 13 bases. Germline loops: CDR1 SGHTA, CDR2 FQGNSA. V shed 5 bases, J shed 4 bases, and the junction held 11 bases outside the gene matches. This CDR3 has 17 amino acids.

The V and J genes are TRBV10-2 and TRBJ2-2, with TRBD2 matching over 13 bases. Trimming removed 6 bases from V and 2 bases from J; junction bases left unmatched: 3. The CDR3 is made up of 16 amino acids. Germline CDR1 and CDR2: WSHSY and SAAADI. The CDR3: CASRGTSGVNTGELFF. CDR3 sequence (DNA): TGCGCCAGCAGGGGGACTAGCGGGGTCAACACCGGGGAGCTGTTTTTT.

This clonotype was counted at least ten times. The genes are TRBV28 and TRBJ1-4; D unclear. The CDR3 runs to 14 residues. Germline V CDR1 and CDR2: MDHEN, SYDVKM. The germline V and J ends were trimmed by 6 bases and 6 bases, with 14 bases remaining between them. The CDR3 sequence: CASSYRTGHEKLFF. The CDR3 nucleotides are TGTGCCAGCAGCTACCGGACCGGGCATGAAAAACTGTTTTTT.

V and J are TRBV3-1 and TRBJ2-7; TRBD2 matches 8 bases. The length of the CDR3 is 14 residues. Germline assignment: CDR1 LGHDT and CDR2 YNNKEL (reference sequence). V lost 6 bases and J lost 3; bases outside the gene matches: 7. CDR3 coding DNA: TGTGCCAGCAGTGTAGCGGGAACACGCTACGAGCAGTACTTC. This gives the protein CASSVAGTRYEQYF.

Regarding this clonotype: A read error may be the cause here, since a much bigger clone is one base away. V is TRBV12-3 or TRBV12-4 and J is TRBJ2-1; 9 nucleotides agree with TRBD2. This CDR3 spans 16 amino acids. The CDR3 DNA reads as TGTGCCAGCAGTTTTATGGCGGGAGGGCCCTACAATGGGCAGTTCTTC. It encodes CASSFMAGGPYNGQFF.

This clonotype came up a few times. This chain uses TRBV10-1 with TRBJ1-1; no reliable D call. The CDR3 runs 13 residues. Germline CDR1 reads WNHNN; CDR2 reads SYGVQD (reference sequence). Between the trimmed V and J ends, which lost 8 bases and 1 base, there was a span of 11 bases. CDR3 DNA: TGCGCCAGCCAGGCCTCTGGGAACACTGAAGCTTTCTTT. The encoded protein is CASQASGNTEAFF.

This clonotype has a handful of counts. The chain has TRBV12-3 or TRBV12-4 and TRBJ1-6, with D possibly being TRBD1 (5 bases). The CDR3 covers 15 residues. The V end was cut by 7 bases, the J end by 7 bases, with 17 bases between. The CDR3 region is CASTPSPGLNSPLHF. CDR3 DNA: TGTGCCAGCACTCCCTCGCCAGGGTTGAATTCACCCCTCCACTTT.

Only a few counts were recorded for this clonotype. The chain carries TRBV6-5 and TRBJ1-5; a possible D gene is TRBD1 (6 bases). V was clipped by 4 bases and J by 0 bases, with 13 bases between them. This CDR3 is built from 16 residues. Germline lookup yields CDR1 MNHEY and CDR2 SVGAGI. The CDR3 sequence: CASSWGTHYSNQPQHF. In DNA, the CDR3 is TGTGCCAGCAGTTGGGGGACACACTATAGCAATCAGCCCCAGCATTTT.